The 14 T cell receptor beta chains below were found in one sample sequenced in a study of PD-L1 blockade in urothelial cancer. Indicated time point: pretreatment peripheral blood. Only in-frame clones appear in the TCRdb table, and some are missing; sequencing was by immunoSEQ multiplex PCR. This table has around 86,000 clones, 85% appearing once. The sample in question was PBMCs, obtained around atezolizumab (anti-PD-L1) treatment. These receptor sequences come from a man aged 40-49 years with urothelial cancer.

The chain employs TRBV27 and TRBJ2-7; 7 nucleotides match TRBD2. The germline V gene encodes CDR1 MNHEY and CDR2 SMNVEV (reference sequence). The CDR3 covers 18 residues. V shed 2 bases, J shed 1 base, and the junction held 14 bases outside the gene matches. CDR3 coding DNA: TGTGCCAGCAGTTTAATAGGCGGTGCTAGCGGTCCTTCCTACGAGCAGTACTTC. It specifies CASSLIGGASGPSYEQYF.

The chain recombines TRBV13 with TRBJ1-1; 8 bases are shared with TRBD1. J gave up 5 bases and V 5 bases, and 7 bases lay outside the gene matches. CDR1 and CDR2 from the germline V gene are PRHDT and FYEKMQ (reference sequence). There are 14 residues in the CDR3. DNA for the CDR3: TGTGCCAGCAGCCTAGCGACAGGGGTAACTGAAGCTTTCTTT. Protein: CASSLATGVTEAFF.

The chain couples TRBV30 to TRBJ1-3; D may be TRBD1 (5 bases). Trimming cost V 7 bases and J 2 bases, with 9 bases left between them. The CDR3 has 12 residues. Germline lookup yields CDR1 GTSNPN and CDR2 SVGIG (reference sequence). The CDR3 nucleotides are TGTGCCTCACGGACAACTGGAAACACCATATATTTT. Its translation is CASRTTGNTIYF.

This rearrangement joins TRBV5-6 to TRBJ1-2; TRBD1 agrees at 9 bases. The CDR3 extends over 14 amino acids. Germline CDR1 reads SGHDT; CDR2 reads YYEEEE. The ends lost 4 bases at V and 4 bases at J; junction bases unmatched: 5. CDR3 nucleotides: TGTGCCAGCAGCGTGGGACAGGGAGGCTATGGCTACACCTTC. Protein sequence: CASSVGQGGYGYTF.

V and J are TRBV7-3 and TRBJ2-5; perhaps TRBD2 as D (5 bases). The V gene lost 0 bases and the J gene lost 5 bases, with 16 bases spanning the gap. CDR3 length equals 16 residues. Germline CDR1 SGHTA, CDR2 FQGTGA. The CDR3 is CASSLTAGGGRETQYF. The CDR3 DNA reads TGTGCCAGCAGCTTAACGGCCGGAGGTGGAAGGGAGACCCAGTACTTC.

The V and J genes are TRBV5-1 and TRBJ2-3, with D unresolved. Looked up from germline, CDR1 is SGHRS and CDR2 is YFSETQ. CDR3 length: 14 amino acids. With 0 bases removed from V and 2 bases from J, the gap between germline ends came to 7 bases. The CDR3 here is CASSLATVTDTQYF. Written as DNA, the CDR3 is TGCGCCAGCAGCTTGGCAACAGTCACAGATACGCAGTATTTT.

The V gene is TRBV6-4, the J gene TRBJ2-1, with 9 bases matching TRBD1. The CDR3 is made up of 14 amino acids. CDR1 is MRHNA and CDR2 is SNTAGT in the germline V gene. The V and J ends lost 6 bases and 13 bases, in that order; junction bases with no gene match: 13. The CDR3 sequence: CASRDPPGQGGQFF. The CDR3 nucleotides read TGTGCCAGCAGGGATCCTCCGGGACAGGGAGGTCAGTTCTTC.

The chain recombines TRBV2 with TRBJ2-1; the match to TRBD2 covers 7 bases. The V segment lost 3 bases and the J segment 9 bases; nucleotides outside the gene matches: 23. This CDR3 contains 19 residues. Germline CDR1 and CDR2: SNHLY and FYNNEI. The CDR3 nucleotides read TGTGCCAGCAGTGAGACGGCGGGAGTAGGGCAAGGAGACTCTGGTGAGCAGTTCTTC. This translates into CASSETAGVGQGDSGEQFF.

The chain employs TRBV19 and TRBJ2-7; 8 nucleotides agree with TRBD2. Germline loops: CDR1 LNHDA, CDR2 SQIVND (reference sequence). The V and J ends lost 4 bases and 3 bases, in that order; junction bases with no gene match: 5. The CDR3 totals 14 residues. CDR3 DNA: TGTGCCAGTAGTACGGGACTAGGTGGCTACGAGCAGTACTTC. Translation gives CASSTGLGGYEQYF.

CDR3 protein: CAWTGGAEQFF. CDR3 nucleotides: TGTGCCTGGACCGGGGGAGCTGAGCAGTTCTTC. The rearrangement uses TRBV30 and TRBJ2-1; tentatively, D is TRBD2 (6 bases). Trimming cost V 4 bases and J 9 bases, with 10 bases left between them. In germline, CDR1 is GTSNPN, CDR2 SVGIG (reference sequence). The CDR3 contains 11 residues. Variable domain in full (rest from reference TRBV30 and TRBJ2-1): SQTIHQWPATLVQPVGSPLSLECTVEGTSNPNLYWYRQAAGRGLQLLFYSVGIGQISSEVPQNLSASRPQDRQFILSSKKLLLSDSGFYLCAWTGGAEQFFGPGTRLTVL.

This chain links TRBV6-6 with TRBJ1-1; D may be TRBD1 (5 bases). CDR1 is MNHNY, CDR2 SVGAGI, per germline (reference sequence). Trimming stripped 6 bases from V and 5 bases from J, with 7 bases between. The CDR3 is 11 amino acids. Here the CDR3 reads CASSRGTEAFF. The DNA for the CDR3 is TGTGCCAGCAGCCGGGGGACTGAAGCTTTCTTT.

The CDR3 nucleotides read TGTGCCAGCACCCTAGGGGGTTCACAGGGGCAGAACACCATATATTTT. It codes for CASTLGGSQGQNTIYF. The chain carries TRBV7-9 and TRBJ1-3; TRBD1 agrees at 7 bases. The germline CDR1 and CDR2 sequences are SEHNR and FQNEAQ (reference sequence). The length of the CDR3 is 16 residues. V was clipped by 7 bases and J by 7 bases; unmatched bases: 16.

The chain uses TRBV15 and TRBJ1-5; D gene ambiguous. The germline V and J ends were trimmed by 5 bases and 1 base, with 15 bases remaining between them. CDR3 size: 16 residues. CDR1 is LNHNV, CDR2 YYDKDF, per germline (reference sequence). This CDR3 is CATSSGDLGSNQPQHF. The CDR3 DNA sequence: TGTGCCACCAGCTCCGGCGACTTAGGAAGCAATCAGCCCCAGCATTTT.

The chain employs TRBV5-6 and TRBJ1-1; unclear D gene. Trimming took 4 bases from V and 3 from J, leaving 10 bases between them. Germline V gene data show CDR1 as SGHDT and CDR2 as YYEEEE. CDR3 length equals 13 residues. Here the CDR3 reads CASSLEIHTEAFF. CDR3 DNA sequence: TGTGCCAGCAGCCTAGAGATTCACACTGAAGCTTTCTTT. The entire variable domain, with the rest obtained from reference TRBV5-6 and TRBJ1-1, is as follows: DAGVTQSPTHLIKTRGQQVTLRCSPKSGHDTVSWYQQALGQGPQFIFQYYEEEERQRGNFPDRFSGHQFPNYSSELNVNALLLGDSALYLCASSLEIHTEAFFGQGTRLTVV.